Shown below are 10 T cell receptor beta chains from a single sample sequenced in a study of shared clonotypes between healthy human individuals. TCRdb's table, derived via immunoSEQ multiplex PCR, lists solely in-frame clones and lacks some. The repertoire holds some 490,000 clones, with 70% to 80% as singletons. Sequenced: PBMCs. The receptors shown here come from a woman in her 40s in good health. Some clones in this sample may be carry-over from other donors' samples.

The CDR3 region is CASSEHEQYF. In DNA, the CDR3 is TGTGCCAGCAGTGAACACGAGCAGTACTTC. The rearrangement uses TRBV6-5 and TRBJ2-5; D gene unclear. The end of the DNA is better explained by TRBJ2-7, so the J call may be wrong. The germline CDR1 and CDR2 sequences are MNHEY and SVGAGI. The CDR3 extends over 10 amino acids.

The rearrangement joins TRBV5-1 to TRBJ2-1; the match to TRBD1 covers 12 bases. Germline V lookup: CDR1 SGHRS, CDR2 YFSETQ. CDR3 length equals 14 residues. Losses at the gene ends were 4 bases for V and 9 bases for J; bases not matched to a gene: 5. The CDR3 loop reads CASSEGQGAGEQFF. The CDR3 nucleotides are TGCGCCAGCAGCGAGGGACAGGGGGCAGGTGAGCAGTTCTTC.

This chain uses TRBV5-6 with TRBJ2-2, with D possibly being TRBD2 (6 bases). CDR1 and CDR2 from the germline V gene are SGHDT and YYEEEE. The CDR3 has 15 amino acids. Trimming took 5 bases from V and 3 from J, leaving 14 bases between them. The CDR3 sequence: CASSRSGWDTGELFF. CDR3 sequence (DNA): TGTGCCAGCAGTCGAAGCGGGTGGGACACCGGGGAGCTGTTTTTT.

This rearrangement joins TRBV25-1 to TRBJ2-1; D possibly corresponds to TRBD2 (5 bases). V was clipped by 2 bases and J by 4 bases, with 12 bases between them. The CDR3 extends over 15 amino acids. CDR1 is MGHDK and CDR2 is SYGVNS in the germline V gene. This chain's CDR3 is CASSEALAGYNEQFF. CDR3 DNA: TGTGCCAGCAGTGAAGCGCTAGCAGGTTACAATGAGCAGTTCTTC.

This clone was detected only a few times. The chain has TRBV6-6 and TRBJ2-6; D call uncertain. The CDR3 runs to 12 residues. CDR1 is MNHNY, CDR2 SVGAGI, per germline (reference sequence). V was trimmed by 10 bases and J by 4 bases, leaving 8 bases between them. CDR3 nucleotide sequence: TGTGCCACCTTTTCCGGGGCCAACGTCCTGACTTTC. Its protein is CATFSGANVLTF.

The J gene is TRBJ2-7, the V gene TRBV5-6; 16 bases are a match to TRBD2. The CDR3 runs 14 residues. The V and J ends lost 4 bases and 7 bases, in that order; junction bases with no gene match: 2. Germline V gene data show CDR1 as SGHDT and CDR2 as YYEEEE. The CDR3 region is CASSGTSGRGEQYF. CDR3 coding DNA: TGTGCCAGCAGCGGGACTAGCGGGAGGGGGGAGCAGTACTTC.

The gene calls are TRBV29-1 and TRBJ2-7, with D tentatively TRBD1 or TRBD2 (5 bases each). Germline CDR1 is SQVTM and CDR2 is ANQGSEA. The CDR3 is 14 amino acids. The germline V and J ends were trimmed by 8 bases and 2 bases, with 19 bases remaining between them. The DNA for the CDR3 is TGCAGCTCAATACTAGAGGGGAACCCCTACGAGCAGTACTTC. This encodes CSSILEGNPYEQYF.

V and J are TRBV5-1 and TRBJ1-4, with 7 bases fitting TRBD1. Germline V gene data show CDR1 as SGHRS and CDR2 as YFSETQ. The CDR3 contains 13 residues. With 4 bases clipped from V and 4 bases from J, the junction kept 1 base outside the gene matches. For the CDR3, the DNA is TGCGCCAGCAGCCGGGACAGTAATGAAAAACTGTTTTTT. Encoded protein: CASSRDSNEKLFF.

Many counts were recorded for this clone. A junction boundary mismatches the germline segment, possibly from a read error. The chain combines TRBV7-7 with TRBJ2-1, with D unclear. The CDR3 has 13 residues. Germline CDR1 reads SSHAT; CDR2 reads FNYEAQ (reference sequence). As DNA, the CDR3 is TGTGCTAGCAGCTTAGACGTTATCAATGAGCAGTTCTTC. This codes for CASSLDVINEQFF.

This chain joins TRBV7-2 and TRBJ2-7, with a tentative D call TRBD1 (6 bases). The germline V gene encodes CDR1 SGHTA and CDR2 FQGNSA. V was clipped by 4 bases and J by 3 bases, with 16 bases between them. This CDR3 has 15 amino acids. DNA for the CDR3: TGTGCCAGCAGCTCCAGGGGCATCACGGGCTACGAGCAGTACTTC. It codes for CASSSRGITGYEQYF.